This T cell receptor (beta chain) appears in the sequencing data of a study of response to subunit inactivated influenza vaccine. General study points: Authors suggested seasonal influenza vaccinations each recruit few new T cells.

Using its own MiXCR run on the RT-PCR reads, TCRdb lists one record per CDR3 protein. The sample shows over 400,000 distinct CDR3 sequences, approximately 13% of them seen only once. This clonotype was detected a few times. Its target is unknown. This clonotype was obtained from a man aged 50 to 60 who received an inactivated influenza vaccine. Sample: PBMCs from blood, taken more than 35 days after vaccination.

This CDR3 is CAISEAQAVGGEQFF. CDR3 DNA: TGTGCCATCAGTGAGGCACAGGCAGTGGGAGGTGAGCAGTTCTTC. This chain links TRBV10-3 with TRBJ2-1, with a tentative D call TRBD2 (6 bases). Germline CDR1 ENHRY, CDR2 SYGVKD. This CDR3 comprises 15 residues. Between the trimmed V and J ends, which lost 2 bases and 9 bases, there was a span of 17 bases.